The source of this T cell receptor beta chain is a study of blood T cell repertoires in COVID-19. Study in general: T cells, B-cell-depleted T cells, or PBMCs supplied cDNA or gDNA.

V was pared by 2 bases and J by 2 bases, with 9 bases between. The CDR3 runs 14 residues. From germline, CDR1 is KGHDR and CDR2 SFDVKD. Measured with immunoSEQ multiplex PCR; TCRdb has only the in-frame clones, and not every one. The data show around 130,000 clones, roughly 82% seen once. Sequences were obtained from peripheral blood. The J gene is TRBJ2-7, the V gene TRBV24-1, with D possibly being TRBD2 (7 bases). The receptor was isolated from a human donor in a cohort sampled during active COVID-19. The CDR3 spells CATSDSGGPYEQYF. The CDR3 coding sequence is TGTGCCACCAGTGATTCCGGGGGGCCCTACGAGCAGTACTTC.